This is a list of T cell receptor beta chains from one sample in a study of response to subunit inactivated influenza vaccine. Using its own MiXCR run on the RT-PCR reads, TCRdb lists one record per CDR3 protein. The sample has about 780,000 distinct CDR3 sequences; approximately 17% are singletons. The specimen was PBMCs from blood, collected 4 to 6 days after vaccination. The receptor set was obtained from a man aged 45 to 65 who received an inactivated influenza vaccine. Both conserved end residues are part of each CDR3. A D gene is named only where the DNA matches it firmly. Size values are once, few and many counts, or a class for expanded clones, and some rows have none.

J gene | V gene | clone size | D gene | CDR3 protein | CDR3 DNA
TRBJ2-2 | TRBV18 | few | . | CASSPTTVKGELFF | TGTGCCAGCTCACCAACGACAGTTAAAGGGGAGCTGTTTTTT
TRBJ2-3 | TRBV20-1 | . | TRBD2 | CSAAGLAGGTDTQYF | TGCAGTGCTGCGGGACTAGCGGGAGGCACAGATACGCAGTATTTT
TRBJ2-1 | TRBV5-1 | . | TRBD2 | CASGTSDEQFF | TGCGCCAGCGGAACTAGCGATGAGCAGTTCTTC
TRBJ2-7 | TRBV5-1 | . | TRBD1 | CASSSGTGRLTSCEQYF | TGCGCCAGCAGCAGCGGGACAGGGCGGTTAACCTCCTGCGAGCAGTACTTC
TRBJ2-7 | TRBV12-3/TRBV12-4 | many | . | CASSLGTEQYF | TGTGCCAGCAGTTTAGGCACAGAGCAGTACTTC
TRBJ2-5 | TRBV12-5 | . | . | CASGSRDTWEETQYF | TGTGCTAGTGGTTCGCGGGACACCTGGGAAGAGACCCAGTACTTC
TRBJ1-5 | TRBV7-8 | . | . | CASSLAVNSNQPQHF | TGTGCCAGCAGCTTAGCAGTTAATAGCAATCAGCCCCAGCATTTT
TRBJ2-1 | TRBV7-2 | few | TRBD2 | CASSVWTSPGYEQFF | TGTGCCAGCAGCGTCTGGACTAGCCCAGGATACGAGCAGTTCTTC
TRBJ2-1 | TRBV10-3 | . | . | CAISELSGNYNEQFF | TGTGCCATCAGTGAACTCAGCGGCAACTACAATGAGCAGTTCTTC
TRBJ2-1 | TRBV9 | . | . | CASSVGTESYNEQFF | TGTGCCAGCAGCGTAGGCACAGAGTCTTACAATGAGCAGTTCTTC
TRBJ2-5 | TRBV20-1 | . | TRBD2 | CSATGRDQETQYF | TGCAGTGCTACGGGGAGGGACCAAGAGACCCAGTACTTC
TRBJ2-2 | TRBV4-3 | . | TRBD2 | CASSQDPGLASTGELFF | TGCGCCAGCAGCCAAGATCCGGGACTAGCGAGCACCGGGGAGCTGTTTTTT
TRBJ2-3 | TRBV5-1 | few | TRBD2 | CASSLGGLAGGPDTQYF | TGCGCCAGCAGCCTCGGTGGTCTAGCGGGAGGGCCAGATACGCAGTATTTT
TRBJ2-1 | TRBV7-9 | many | . | CASSIRGGSSYNEQFF | TGTGCCAGCAGCATACGCGGAGGCAGCTCCTACAATGAGCAGTTCTTC
TRBJ2-1 | TRBV7-6 | . | TRBD1 | CASSFPPGQGYDEQFF | TGTGCCAGCAGCTTCCCTCCGGGACAGGGGTATGATGAGCAGTTCTTC
TRBJ1-1 | TRBV4-2 | . | . | CASSPRWGFNTEAFF | TGTGCCAGCAGCCCCCGTTGGGGCTTCAACACTGAAGCTTTCTTT
TRBJ2-1 | TRBV24-1 | . | TRBD1 | CATSDPAGTGNYNEQFF | TGTGCCACCAGTGATCCAGCCGGGACAGGGAACTACAATGAGCAGTTCTTC
TRBJ1-4 | TRBV20-1 | . | . | CSAILPGGGEKLFF | TGCAGTGCTATCCTCCCCGGGGGTGGAGAAAAACTGTTTTTT
TRBJ1-5 | TRBV6-2/TRBV6-3 | few | . | CASSREGGNQPQHF | TGTGCCAGCAGTCGGGAAGGTGGCAATCAGCCCCAGCATTTT
TRBJ2-7 | TRBV10-2 | . | . | CASSESTGMLANSYEQYF | TGCGCCAGCAGTGAGTCGACAGGGATGCTAGCGAACTCCTACGAGCAGTACTTC
TRBJ1-6 | TRBV19 | few | . | CASSYLDNSPLHF | TGTGCCAGTAGTTACTTGGACAATTCACCCCTCCACTTT
TRBJ1-5 | TRBV7-8 | . | . | CASSLWVDQPQHF | TGTGCCAGCAGCTTATGGGTGGATCAGCCCCAGCATTTT
TRBJ1-5 | TRBV20-1 | once | . | CSARDGLRQRRNQPQHF | TGCAGTGCTAGAGATGGGTTGCGGCAGCGAAGGAATCAGCCCCAGCATTTT
TRBJ1-4 | TRBV5-1 | many | TRBD1 | CASSPGQGREKLFF | TGCGCCAGCAGTCCCGGACAGGGGAGAGAAAAACTGTTTTTT
TRBJ2-3 | TRBV20-1 | . | TRBD2 | CSARDPRSGRTDTQYF | TGCAGTGCTAGAGATCCCCGTAGCGGGCGCACAGATACGCAGTATTTT
TRBJ2-5 | TRBV28 | few | . | CASRIPGQGETQYF | TGTGCCAGCAGGATCCCGGGACAAGGGGAGACCCAGTACTTC
TRBJ2-4 | TRBV11-3 | . | TRBD1 | CASSRATGQGQNIQYF | TGTGCCAGCAGCCGGGCTACTGGACAGGGCCAAAACATTCAGTACTTC
TRBJ2-3 | TRBV5-1 | . | TRBD2 | CASSTGLAGRSTDTQYF | TGCGCCAGCAGCACGGGACTAGCGGGGCGGAGCACAGATACGCAGTATTTT
TRBJ2-1 | TRBV9 | . | TRBD2 | CASSAGTSANEQFF | TGTGCCAGCAGCGCCGGGACTAGCGCCAATGAGCAGTTCTTC
TRBJ2-3 | TRBV4-2 | . | . | CASSHSTGWGKLDTQYF | TGTGCCAGCAGCCATTCCACTGGCTGGGGAAAGTTGGATACGCAGTATTTT
TRBJ2-3 | TRBV3-1 | . | TRBD1 | CASSQGTGVDTQYF | TGTGCCAGCAGCCAAGGGACAGGGGTGGATACGCAGTATTTT
TRBJ2-7 | TRBV5-1 | few | TRBD1 | CASSSQGATYEQYF | TGCGCCAGCAGCTCACAGGGGGCAACCTACGAGCAGTACTTC
TRBJ2-7 | TRBV4-2 | few | . | CASSQGSGREQYF | TGTGCCAGCAGCCAAGGGTCAGGACGCGAGCAGTACTTC
TRBJ2-1 | TRBV3-1 | . | . | CASSQARGGEFF | TGTGCCAGCAGCCAAGCTAGGGGGGGGGAGTTCTTC
TRBJ2-5 | TRBV20-1 | . | TRBD1 | CSASGQGAQETQYF | TGCAGTGCTAGTGGACAGGGGGCCCAAGAGACCCAGTACTTC
TRBJ1-1 | TRBV10-3 | few | TRBD1 | CATSGQPNTEAFF | TGTGCCACCTCGGGACAGCCAAACACTGAAGCTTTCTTT